The text below deals with one T cell receptor (beta chain). These data come from a study of blood T cell repertoires in COVID-19. Across the study: The samples span acute and convalescent COVID-19 from the United States, Italy and Spain. In each case, the material was cDNA or gDNA derived from T cells, B-cell-depleted T cells, or PBMCs.

The authors' processing: Amplified reference gene primers provided the basis for estimating nucleated cell counts. Sequencing was performed with immunoSEQ multiplex PCR; in TCRdb, only in-frame clones are kept and a portion is missing. The V and J calls and clone size are taken from that table; D and trimming were inferred from the DNA. The sample has approximately 99,000 clones; 85% to 90% are singletons. V lost 3 bases to trimming and J lost 3 bases, with 11 bases between them. The CDR3 loop spans 15 amino acids. CDR1 and CDR2 (germline): KGHSH, LQKENI. The material sequenced was peripheral blood. The sequence came from a woman aged 60-70 years in a cohort sampled during active or convalescent COVID-19. V usage is TRBV18 and J usage is TRBJ2-2, with TRBD2 as a possible D gene (6 bases). CDR3 coding DNA: TGTGCCAGCTCACCGAGGAGGGGAGACACCGGGGAGCTGTTTTTT. It translates to CASSPRRGDTGELFF. The variable domain in full, completed from reference TRBV18 and TRBJ2-2, reads NAGVMQNPRHLVRRRGQEARLRCSPMKGHSHVYWYRQLPEEGLKFMVYLQKENIIDESGMPKERFSAEFPKEGPSILRIQQVVRGDSAAYFCASSPRRGDTGELFFGEGSRLTVL.